Included here is one TCR beta chain sequence, with context. Methods used by the authors: Reference gene primers were amplified, and this amplification served to estimate nucleated cell counts. This table comes from immunoSEQ multiplex PCR, and its TCRdb copy is limited to in-frame clones, with some not included. V and J calls and clone size are as listed in that table; D and trimming were resolved from the DNA. Among nearly 350,000 clones, more than 70% were seen once, and the ten largest hold about 2.7%. The CDR3 is 15 residues long. Germline assignment: CDR1 SGHNT and CDR2 YYREEE (reference sequence). V trimming: 3 bases; J trimming: 9 bases; junction bases outside the gene matches: 3. This sample was included in a study of blood T cell repertoires in COVID-19. About the study: From T cells, B-cell-depleted T cells, or PBMCs came the material, which was cDNA or gDNA.

The specimen was peripheral blood. This chain joins TRBV5-4 and TRBJ2-1; 16 nucleotides line up with TRBD2. This TCR was sampled from a man aged 25-45 years with active or convalescent COVID-19. The CDR3 protein is CASSSGLAGGIEQFF. The DNA of the CDR3 is TGTGCCAGCAGCTCGGGACTAGCGGGAGGGATTGAGCAGTTCTTC. The complete variable domain, with remaining parts taken from reference TRBV5-4 and TRBJ2-1, reads ETGVTQSPTHLIKTRGQQVTLRCSSQSGHNTVSWYQQALGQGPQFIFQYYREEENGRGNFPPRFSGLQFPNYSSELNVNALELDDSALYLCASSSGLAGGIEQFFGPGTRLTVL.